A selection of T cell receptor beta chains follows, all from one sample in a study of blood T cell repertoires in COVID-19. Using immunoSEQ multiplex PCR, the repertoire was profiled, and TCRdb retains in-frame clones only, with some absent. The table lists 280,000 or so clones, 85% of them singletons. Specimen: peripheral blood. Receptors were obtained from a human donor in a cohort sampled during active COVID-19. The CDR3 runs from the conserved cysteine through the conserved F or W. D genes are given only for firm matches.

cdr3_aa: CAISGQGNEKLFF; d_call: -; j_call: TRBJ1-4; v_call: TRBV10-3
cdr3_aa: CASSSIRDRASYEQYF; d_call: TRBD1; j_call: TRBJ2-7; v_call: TRBV7-8
cdr3_aa: CASSLLAGLGTDTQYF; d_call: TRBD2; j_call: TRBJ2-3; v_call: TRBV7-9
cdr3_aa: CASSLTTDGTQYF; d_call: -; j_call: TRBJ2-3; v_call: TRBV9
cdr3_aa: CASSYGTATNYEQYF; d_call: TRBD1; j_call: TRBJ2-7; v_call: TRBV5-1
cdr3_aa: CASSENPGGEQFF; d_call: -; j_call: TRBJ2-1; v_call: TRBV2
cdr3_aa: CASSQDGVYEQYF; d_call: -; j_call: TRBJ2-7; v_call: TRBV4-2
cdr3_aa: CASSLTGSGAQETQYF; d_call: TRBD2; j_call: TRBJ2-5; v_call: TRBV7-8
cdr3_aa: CASSLFTPSGSMDTQYF; d_call: TRBD2; j_call: TRBJ2-3; v_call: TRBV27
cdr3_aa: CASSERGKKGTPYEQYF; d_call: -; j_call: TRBJ2-7; v_call: TRBV10-2
cdr3_aa: CASSPGGLAGVRETQYF; d_call: TRBD2; j_call: TRBJ2-5; v_call: TRBV11-2
cdr3_aa: CASSYSAGELFF; d_call: -; j_call: TRBJ2-2; v_call: TRBV7-9
cdr3_aa: CASSLGQDNSPLHF; d_call: TRBD1; j_call: TRBJ1-6; v_call: TRBV6-6
cdr3_aa: CASSLIGAGVKETQYF; d_call: TRBD2; j_call: TRBJ2-5; v_call: TRBV28
cdr3_aa: CSASEPGGNQPQHF; d_call: -; j_call: TRBJ1-5; v_call: TRBV20-1
cdr3_aa: CASTLDRGPYYGYTF; d_call: TRBD1; j_call: TRBJ1-2; v_call: TRBV19
cdr3_aa: CASSLGQGYGYTF; d_call: -; j_call: TRBJ1-2; v_call: TRBV7-9
cdr3_aa: CASILLTGVGSPLHF; d_call: TRBD1; j_call: TRBJ1-6; v_call: TRBV6-5
cdr3_aa: CASSYTSGKTGELFF; d_call: TRBD2; j_call: TRBJ2-2; v_call: TRBV6-5
cdr3_aa: CSVGNRGGQPQHF; d_call: TRBD1; j_call: TRBJ1-5; v_call: TRBV29-1
cdr3_aa: CASSQRGYDEQYF; d_call: -; j_call: TRBJ2-7; v_call: TRBV6-5
cdr3_aa: CASSLGPRGRGDTQYF; d_call: TRBD1; j_call: TRBJ2-3; v_call: TRBV5-1
cdr3_aa: CSAGQGIAGNTIYF; d_call: TRBD1; j_call: TRBJ1-3; v_call: TRBV29-1
cdr3_aa: CASSQDPGGSAGNTIYF; d_call: -; j_call: TRBJ1-3; v_call: TRBV4-1
cdr3_aa: CASSRSITDTQYF; d_call: -; j_call: TRBJ2-3; v_call: TRBV13
cdr3_aa: CAWSPNGLPQFF; d_call: -; j_call: TRBJ2-1; v_call: TRBV30
cdr3_aa: CASSLTSGTRQTQYF; d_call: TRBD2; j_call: TRBJ2-3; v_call: TRBV7-3
cdr3_aa: CATSREIISGNTIYF; d_call: -; j_call: TRBJ1-3; v_call: TRBV15
cdr3_aa: CASSPPGPYSNQPQHF; d_call: -; j_call: TRBJ1-5; v_call: TRBV18
cdr3_aa: CSASRTPEVRELFF; d_call: -; j_call: TRBJ2-2; v_call: TRBV20-1
cdr3_aa: CSARETGSQFF; d_call: -; j_call: TRBJ2-1; v_call: TRBV20-1
cdr3_aa: CASTSGGTNYGYTF; d_call: -; j_call: TRBJ1-2; v_call: TRBV6-6
cdr3_aa: CASSLRTSGRVEQYF; d_call: TRBD2; j_call: TRBJ2-7; v_call: TRBV5-1
cdr3_aa: CASSYLRTGRNEAFF; d_call: TRBD1; j_call: TRBJ1-1; v_call: TRBV6-5
cdr3_aa: CASSLDGRTSYNEQFF; d_call: -; j_call: TRBJ2-1; v_call: TRBV5-1
cdr3_aa: CASGLAGGLTDTQYF; d_call: TRBD2; j_call: TRBJ2-3; v_call: TRBV3-1/TRBV3-2
cdr3_aa: CASRPRQGYGYTF; d_call: TRBD1; j_call: TRBJ1-2; v_call: TRBV19